This TCR beta chain emerged from a study of T cells in Graves' hyperthyroidism and ophthalmopathy. Overall study findings and caveats: A median around 6 months before onset, the model predicted ophthalmopathy.

Germline assignment: CDR1 SEHNR and CDR2 FQNEAQ (reference sequence). This CDR3 has 14 amino acids. Trimming left V 1 base short and J 4 bases short, with 10 bases between. RNA transcripts served as the template for amplifying TCR beta CDR3 regions. With the HTBI primer set, the TCR CDR3 went through a first round of RT-PCR. TCRdb ran MiXCR on the multiplex PCR reads and lists one entry per CDR3 protein. This table has 300,000 to 400,000 distinct CDR3 sequences, roughly 18% appearing once. This clonotype was recorded many times. Its specificity is unknown. The sequence was collected from a woman in her forties or fifties with Graves' hyperthyroidism. Sequences were obtained from blood. The V call is TRBV7-9, the J call TRBJ1-2, with TRBD1 as a possible D gene (5 bases). CDR3 region: CASSLGGQVYGYTF. CDR3 DNA sequence: TGTGCCAGCAGCTTAGGGGGCCAGGTCTATGGCTACACCTTC.